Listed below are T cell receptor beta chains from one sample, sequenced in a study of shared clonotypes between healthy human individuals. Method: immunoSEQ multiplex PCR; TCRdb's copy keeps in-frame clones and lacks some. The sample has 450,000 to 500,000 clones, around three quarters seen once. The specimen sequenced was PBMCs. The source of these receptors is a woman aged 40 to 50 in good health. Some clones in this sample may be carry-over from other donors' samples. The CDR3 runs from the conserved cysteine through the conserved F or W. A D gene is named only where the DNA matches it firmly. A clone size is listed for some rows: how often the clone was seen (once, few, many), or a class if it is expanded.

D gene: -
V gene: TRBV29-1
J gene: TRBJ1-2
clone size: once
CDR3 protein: CSVAGSGYGYTF
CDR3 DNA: TGCAGCGTAGCAGGGTCGGGCTATGGCTACACCTTC

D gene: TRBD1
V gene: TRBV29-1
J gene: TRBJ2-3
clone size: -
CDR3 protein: CSVAPQGATDTQYF
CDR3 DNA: TGCAGCGTCGCCCCGCAGGGGGCCACAGATACGCAGTATTTT

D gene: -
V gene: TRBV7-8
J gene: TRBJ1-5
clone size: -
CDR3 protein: CASSLGANGGNQPQHF
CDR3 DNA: TGTGCCAGCAGCTTAGGAGCGAATGGTGGCAATCAGCCCCAGCATTTT

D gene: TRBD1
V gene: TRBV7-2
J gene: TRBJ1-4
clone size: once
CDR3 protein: CASSWDRAEKLFF
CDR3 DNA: TGTGCCAGCAGCTGGGACAGGGCTGAAAAACTGTTTTTT

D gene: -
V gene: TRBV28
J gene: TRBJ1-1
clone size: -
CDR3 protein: CASSLPSTRQAFF
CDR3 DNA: TGTGCCAGCAGTCTACCCTCTACTCGACAAGCTTTCTTT

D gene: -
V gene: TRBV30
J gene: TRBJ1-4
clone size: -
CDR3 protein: CAWQTAATNEKLFF
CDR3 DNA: TGTGCCTGGCAGACAGCAGCAACTAATGAAAAACTGTTTTTT

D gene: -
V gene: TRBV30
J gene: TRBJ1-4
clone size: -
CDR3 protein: CAWSVGEKLFF
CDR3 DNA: TGTGCCTGGAGTGTGGGAGAAAAACTGTTTTTT

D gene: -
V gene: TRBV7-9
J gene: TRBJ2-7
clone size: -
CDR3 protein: CASSPSYEQYF
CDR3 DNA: TGTGCCAGCAGCCCTTCGTACGAGCAGTACTTC

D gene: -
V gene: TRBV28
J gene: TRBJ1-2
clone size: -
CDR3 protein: CASSLMRTNGYTF
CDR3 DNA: TGTGCCAGCAGTTTAATGAGGACAAATGGCTACACCTTC

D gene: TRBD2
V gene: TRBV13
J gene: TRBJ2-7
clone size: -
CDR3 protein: CASSLAPGLAAYEQYF
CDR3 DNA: TGTGCCAGCAGCTTAGCCCCGGGACTAGCGGCCTACGAGCAGTACTTC

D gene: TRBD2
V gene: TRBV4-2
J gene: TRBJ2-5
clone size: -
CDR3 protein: CASSLGGREGETQYF
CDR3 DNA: TGTGCCAGCAGCCTCGGGGGGCGGGAGGGCGAGACCCAGTACTTC

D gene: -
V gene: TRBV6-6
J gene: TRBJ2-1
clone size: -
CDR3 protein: CASRTSGLFSYNEQFF
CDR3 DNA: TGTGCCAGCAGGACCTCAGGGCTCTTCTCCTACAATGAGCAGTTCTTC

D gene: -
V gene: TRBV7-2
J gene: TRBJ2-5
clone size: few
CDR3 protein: CASSPGSVRETQYF
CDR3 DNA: TGTGCCAGCAGCCCCGGGAGTGTTCGGGAGACCCAGTACTTC

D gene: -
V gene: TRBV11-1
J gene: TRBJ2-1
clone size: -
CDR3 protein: CASSARQNRAYNEQFF
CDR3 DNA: TGTGCCAGCAGCGCCCGTCAGAACCGAGCGTACAATGAGCAGTTCTTC

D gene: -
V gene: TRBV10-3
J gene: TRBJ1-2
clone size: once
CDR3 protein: CAISESGVRDLGGYTF
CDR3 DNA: TGTGCCATCAGTGAGTCGGGAGTCAGGGACCTGGGTGGCTACACCTTC

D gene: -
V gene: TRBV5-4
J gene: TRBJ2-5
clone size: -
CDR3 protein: CASSLVASAETQYF
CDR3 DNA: TGTGCCAGCAGCTTGGTAGCTAGCGCGGAGACCCAGTACTTC

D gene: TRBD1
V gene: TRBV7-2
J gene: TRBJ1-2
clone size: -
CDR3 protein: CASSTPGQDPYGYTF
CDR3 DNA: TGTGCCAGCAGCACGCCGGGACAGGATCCTTATGGCTACACCTTC

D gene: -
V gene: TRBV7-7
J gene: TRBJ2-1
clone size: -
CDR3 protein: CASSPSGADEQFF
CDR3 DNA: TGTGCCAGCAGCCCGTCCGGGGCCGATGAGCAGTTCTTC

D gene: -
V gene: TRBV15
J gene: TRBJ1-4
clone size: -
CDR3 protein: CATSLKATNEKLFF
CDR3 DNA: TGTGCCACCAGTCTGAAAGCAACTAATGAAAAACTGTTTTTT

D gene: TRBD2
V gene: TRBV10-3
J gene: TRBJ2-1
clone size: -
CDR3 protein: CAISGLAGDEQFF
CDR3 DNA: TGTGCCATCAGTGGACTAGCGGGAGATGAGCAGTTCTTC

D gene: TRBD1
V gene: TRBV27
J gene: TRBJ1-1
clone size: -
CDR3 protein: CASSPSDREVLTEAFF
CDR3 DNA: TGTGCCAGCAGTCCCTCCGACAGGGAAGTATTAACTGAAGCTTTCTTT

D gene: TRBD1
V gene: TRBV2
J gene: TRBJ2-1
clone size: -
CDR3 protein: CASSEQTWDRGLNEQFF
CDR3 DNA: TGTGCCAGCAGTGAACAGACATGGGACAGGGGCCTCAATGAGCAGTTCTTC

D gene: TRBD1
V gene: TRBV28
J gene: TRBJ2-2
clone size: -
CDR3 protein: CASRPPGQGAGELFF
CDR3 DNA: TGTGCCAGCAGACCTCCGGGACAGGGGGCCGGGGAGCTGTTTTTT

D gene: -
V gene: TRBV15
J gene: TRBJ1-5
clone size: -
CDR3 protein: CATSRDRAGNQPQHF
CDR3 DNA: TGTGCCACCAGCAGAGATAGGGCTGGGAATCAGCCCCAGCATTTT

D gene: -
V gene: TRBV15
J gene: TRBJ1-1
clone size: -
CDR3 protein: CATSGLLPNTEAFF
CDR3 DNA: TGTGCCACCAGCGGGTTACTTCCGAACACTGAAGCTTTCTTT

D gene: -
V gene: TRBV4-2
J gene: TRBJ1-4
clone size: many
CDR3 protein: CASSQDQGLKKLFF
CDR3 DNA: TGTGCCAGCAGCCAAGACCAGGGTCTTAAAAAACTGTTTTTT